The 30 T cell receptor beta chains below all came from one sample that was sequenced in a study of cytomegalovirus exposure and HLA in healthy donors. Amplification used 60 Vbeta primers and 13 Jbeta primers. The repertoire was sequenced with immunoSEQ multiplex PCR; TCRdb's copy has only in-frame clones and lacks some. The sample contains some 150,000 clones, 75% to 85% of which appear only once. Input material: PBMCs. The receptors shown here come from a woman aged 40 to 55 in good health and CMV-seronegative.

The rearrangement uses TRBV13 and TRBJ2-3; 8 nucleotides agree with TRBD2. The germline CDR1 and CDR2 sequences are PRHDT and FYEKMQ (reference sequence). This CDR3 is 16 amino acids long. J was trimmed by 1 base and V by 5 bases; bases with no gene match: 8. The CDR3 here is CASSPRGGRGTDTQYF. The CDR3 region has the DNA TGTGCCAGCAGCCCCCGCGGGGGGAGGGGCACAGATACGCAGTATTTT.

This clone was found a few times. This chain uses TRBV19 with TRBJ2-1; TRBD1 is a possible D gene (5 bases). Germline CDR1 reads LNHDA; CDR2 reads SQIVND (reference sequence). The CDR3 totals 13 residues. V was pared by 7 bases and J by 4 bases, with 11 bases between. CDR3 in DNA: TGTGCCAGTACCCCCGACAGATACAATGAGCAGTTCTTC. Translation gives CASTPDRYNEQFF.

This clone was found once. The chain is built from TRBV6-5 and TRBJ2-7; D may be TRBD1 (5 bases). The ends were cut back, 1 base at V and 3 bases at J, with 10 bases in the middle. Germline CDR1 MNHEY, CDR2 SVGAGI. This CDR3 has 14 amino acids. CDR3 sequence: CASSYLQGRYEQYF. The CDR3 DNA is TGTGCCAGCAGTTACTTGCAGGGCCGCTACGAGCAGTACTTC.

V is TRBV10-3 and J is TRBJ1-1, with D possibly matching TRBD1 (6 bases). Per the germline V gene, CDR1 is ENHRY and CDR2 is SYGVKD. The CDR3 is 14 residues long. V was cut by 4 bases and J by 7 bases, with 16 bases left in between. The CDR3 spells CAISGAQRGIEAFF. In nucleotides, the CDR3 is TGTGCCATCAGTGGGGCTCAAAGGGGGATTGAAGCTTTCTTT.

The rearrangement joins TRBV9 to TRBJ1-4, with a weak D call TRBD1 (5 bases). V was cut by 3 bases and J by 4 bases, with 13 bases left in between. The CDR3 sequence is 15 residues long. CDR1 and CDR2 (germline): SGDLS, YYNGEE. In DNA form, the CDR3 reads TGTGCCAGCAGCGCGGGACTCCAGCTTAATGAAAAACTGTTTTTT. Translated, it gives CASSAGLQLNEKLFF.

V is TRBV5-1 and J is TRBJ1-3; TRBD1 is a possible D gene (5 bases). Deletions cut 0 bases from V and 0 bases from J, with 10 bases between. Germline values: CDR1 SGHRS, CDR2 YFSETQ. CDR3 size: 16 residues. CDR3 sequence (DNA): TGCGCCAGCAGCTTGGGTGGCGGGGGCTCTGGAAACACCATATATTTT. Protein product: CASSLGGGGSGNTIYF.

This clone was observed a handful of times. The V gene is TRBV19, the J gene TRBJ1-2; TRBD1 agrees at 8 bases. The CDR3 loop spans 19 amino acids. The V gene end was trimmed by 5 bases and the J gene end by 4 bases; junction bases not matched to a gene: 21. Looked up from germline, CDR1 is LNHDA and CDR2 is SQIVND (reference sequence). The CDR3 reads CASSSKIRGRVAMGYGYTF. The CDR3 coding sequence is TGTGCCAGTAGTTCAAAAATCAGGGGGCGCGTGGCTATGGGCTATGGCTACACCTTC.

The chain employs TRBV25-1 and TRBJ2-7, with a weak D call TRBD2 (5 bases). The CDR3 runs 14 residues. V lost 6 bases and J 6 bases, leaving 18 bases between the germline ends. The germline CDR1 and CDR2 sequences are MGHDK and SYGVNS. The CDR3 DNA is TGTGCCAGCAGGCCGTTCGGGGTGAGTGTCGAGCAGTACTTC. It encodes CASRPFGVSVEQYF.

V and J are TRBV6-5 and TRBJ1-2, with a possible D match to TRBD1 (6 bases). This CDR3 is 14 amino acids long. The germline CDR1 and CDR2 sequences are MNHEY and SVGAGI. The ends were cut back, 2 bases at V and 5 bases at J, with 12 bases in the middle. CDR3 coding DNA: TGTGCCAGCAGTTACCTTGGGGGCGGATATGGCTACACCTTC. Its protein is CASSYLGGGYGYTF.

The chain has TRBV5-6 and TRBJ2-5, with 10 bases lining up with TRBD1. The CDR3 length is 18 residues. Trimming took 4 bases from V and 2 from J; bases not matched to a gene: 14. Germline assignment: CDR1 SGHDT and CDR2 YYEEEE. Written as DNA, the CDR3 is TGTGCCAGCAGCATACCCCGGGACAGGGGAAGGGGTCAAGAGACCCAGTACTTC. It encodes CASSIPRDRGRGQETQYF.

The gene calls are TRBV5-1 and TRBJ2-3; D perhaps matches TRBD1 (6 bases). The V and J ends lost 0 bases and 0 bases respectively, with 20 bases between them. Germline V gene sequence: CDR1 SGHRS, CDR2 YFSETQ. CDR3 length: 19 residues. The CDR3 coding sequence is TGCGCCAGCAGCTTGGACGCCGGGACACCCACCCTTAGCACAGATACGCAGTATTTT. Residues: CASSLDAGTPTLSTDTQYF.

Points on this clone: The sample carries other DNA sequences with the same CDR3. The genes are TRBV4-1 and TRBJ2-7, with 7 bases aligning to TRBD1. This CDR3 has 16 amino acids. V trimming: 0 bases; J trimming: 1 base; junction bases outside the gene matches: 6. CDR1 is MGHRA and CDR2 is YSYEKL in the germline V gene. For the CDR3, the DNA is TGCGCCAGCAGCCAAGATGGGGCCAGGGGGTCCTACGAGCAGTACTTC. Protein product: CASSQDGARGSYEQYF.

In its sample, this clone was seen a few times. The CDR3: CASSLKEGLVSGNTIYF. The CDR3 DNA reads TGTGCCAGCAGCTTGAAGGAGGGGTTAGTTTCAGGAAACACCATATATTTT. The chain has TRBV5-4 and TRBJ1-3; possible D gene TRBD1, 5 bases. CDR3 length: 17 residues. V lost 1 base and J 4 bases, leaving 18 bases between the germline ends. Germline V gene lookup returns CDR1 SGHNT and CDR2 YYREEE (reference sequence). The variable domain in full, with the rest retrieved from reference TRBV5-4 and TRBJ1-3, is ETGVTQSPTHLIKTRGQQVTLRCSSQSGHNTVSWYQQALGQGPQFIFQYYREEENGRGNFPPRFSGLQFPNYSSELNVNALELDDSALYLCASSLKEGLVSGNTIYFGEGSWLTVV.

This sequence joins TRBV28 and TRBJ1-1; D might be TRBD1 (6 bases). Germline lookup yields CDR1 MDHEN and CDR2 SYDVKM. The CDR3 runs 15 residues. Trimming stripped 4 bases from V and 2 bases from J, with 14 bases between. CDR3 bases: TGTGCCAGCAGTTCCCCGACAGGATCAAACACTGAAGCTTTCTTT. As protein: CASSSPTGSNTEAFF.

The V call is TRBV19, the J call TRBJ2-1; TRBD2 might be the D (5 bases). This CDR3 has 13 amino acids. Germline CDR1 LNHDA, CDR2 SQIVND (reference sequence). Trimming pared 0 bases from V and 13 bases from J, leaving 13 bases between. The CDR3 protein is CASSIEGVPPQFF. In DNA form, the CDR3 reads TGTGCCAGTAGTATAGAGGGAGTTCCCCCACAGTTCTTC.

The J gene is TRBJ1-1, the V gene TRBV10-3; tentatively, D is TRBD1 (6 bases). CDR1 is ENHRY and CDR2 is SYGVKD in the germline V gene. Deletions cut 2 bases from V and 5 bases from J, with 15 bases between. The length of the CDR3 is 15 residues. In DNA form, the CDR3 reads TGTGCCATCAGTGAGACCCAACAGGGTGGAACTGAAGCTTTCTTT. It encodes CAISETQQGGTEAFF.

This chain connects TRBV7-2 to TRBJ1-1; 8 bases agree with TRBD1. The germline V gene encodes CDR1 SGHTA and CDR2 FQGNSA. The CDR3 is 17 residues long. The junction had 12 bases not matched to a gene; V was cut back by 3 bases and J by 3 bases. Here the CDR3 reads CASSLLPGGRGDTEAFF. The CDR3 coding sequence is TGTGCCAGCAGCTTGTTACCAGGGGGCCGGGGGGACACTGAAGCTTTCTTT. Full variable domain (remainder filled in from reference TRBV7-2 and TRBJ1-1): GAGVSQSPSNKVTEKGKDVELRCDPISGHTALYWYRQSLGQGLEFLIYFQGNSAPDKSGLPSDRFSAERTGGSVSTLTIQRTQQEDSAVYLCASSLLPGGRGDTEAFFGQGTRLTVV.

The chain couples TRBV5-1 to TRBJ2-6; 7 positions agree with TRBD1. With V trimmed by 0 bases and J by 2 bases, 11 bases remained unmatched. Germline CDR1 and CDR2: SGHRS and YFSETQ. The CDR3 covers 19 residues. Here the CDR3 reads CASSLGQGQARTGANVLTF. In DNA, the CDR3 is TGCGCCAGCAGCTTGGGACAGGGCCAAGCAAGAACTGGGGCCAACGTCCTGACTTTC.

This chain uses TRBV28 with TRBJ2-7, with D perhaps matching TRBD1 (5 bases). In germline, CDR1 is MDHEN, CDR2 SYDVKM. This CDR3 has 15 amino acids. Trimming left V 3 bases short and J 1 base short, with 13 bases between. The CDR3 region has the DNA TGTGCCAGCAGTTTTGTTAAGGGGTTGTCCTACGAGCAGTACTTC. Protein sequence: CASSFVKGLSYEQYF. Filled out from reference TRBV28 and TRBJ2-7, the complete variable domain reads DVKVTQSSRYLVKRTGEKVFLECVQDMDHENMFWYRQDPGLGLRLIYFSYDVKMKEKGDIPEGYSVSREKKERFSLILESASTNQTSMYLCASSFVKGLSYEQYFGPGTRLTVT.

In this sample, this clone turned up once. The chain uses TRBV30 and TRBJ2-5, with 10 bases that match TRBD2. This CDR3 spans 16 amino acids. The germline V gene encodes CDR1 GTSNPN and CDR2 SVGIG (reference sequence). The V gene end was trimmed by 7 bases and the J gene end by 5 bases; junction bases not matched to a gene: 16. CDR3 bases: TGTGCCTCTACCACCCATCCCGGGACTAGCGCGGAGACCCAGTACTTC. It encodes CASTTHPGTSAETQYF.

There are a few counts of this clone. This chain connects TRBV5-6 to TRBJ2-5, with D perhaps TRBD1 (6 bases). The DNA end is more similar to TRBJ2-7, so the J call may be wrong. Looked up from germline, CDR1 is SGHDT and CDR2 is YYEEEE. CDR3 size: 15 residues. In DNA, the CDR3 is TGTGCCAGCGTGCGACGCCGGGACAACTCCTACGAGCAGTACTTC. It translates to CASVRRRDNSYEQYF.

The chain employs TRBV10-3 and TRBJ1-1, with D possibly matching TRBD1 (5 bases). From germline, CDR1 is ENHRY and CDR2 SYGVKD. CDR3 length: 13 amino acids. The V and J ends lost 7 bases and 6 bases respectively, with 15 bases between them. Here the CDR3 reads CAITGERGAEAFF. CDR3 coding DNA: TGTGCCATCACCGGGGAGCGGGGCGCTGAAGCTTTCTTT.

The chain links TRBV28 to TRBJ1-2; a possible D gene is TRBD1 (6 bases). Germline V lookup: CDR1 MDHEN, CDR2 SYDVKM. The CDR3 runs to 13 residues. V lost 4 bases and J 4 bases, leaving 10 bases between the germline ends. The CDR3 sequence: CASSSHRAYGYTF. CDR3 DNA: TGTGCCAGCAGTTCCCACAGGGCCTATGGCTACACCTTC.

The gene calls are TRBV18 and TRBJ1-5; 7 bases align to TRBD1. The CDR3 runs 14 residues. The germline CDR1 and CDR2 sequences are KGHSH and LQKENI. V lost 6 bases, J lost 0 bases, and 2 bases stayed unmatched. This CDR3 is CASSDRASNQPQHF. The DNA of the CDR3 is TGTGCCAGCTCCGACAGGGCTAGCAATCAGCCCCAGCATTTT.

The chain couples TRBV29-1 to TRBJ2-2, with 9 bases fitting TRBD1. This CDR3 region has 16 residues. Unmatched junction bases numbered 13, after V lost 7 bases and J lost 4 bases. Germline V gene lookup returns CDR1 SQVTM and CDR2 ANQGSEA. The CDR3 sequence: CSAQGQGLKVTGELFF. The DNA of the CDR3 is TGCAGCGCTCAGGGACAGGGTCTTAAAGTCACCGGGGAGCTGTTTTTT.

The rearrangement uses TRBV6-4 and TRBJ2-7, with 8 bases that match TRBD1. CDR1 is MRHNA, CDR2 SNTAGT, per germline. CDR3 size: 17 residues. Trimming cost V 5 bases and J 6 bases; bases outside gene matches: 18. CDR3 protein: CASSYQGLGDRPREQYF. CDR3 nucleotides: TGTGCCAGCAGTTACCAAGGCTTAGGGGACAGGCCTCGCGAGCAGTACTTC.

This clone was seen more than once but under ten times. At the DNA level, this CDR3 is encoded by other sequences in the same sample as well. The V call is TRBV4-3, the J call TRBJ2-1, with TRBD1 as a possible D gene (5 bases). The germline V gene has CDR1 LGHNA and CDR2 YSLEER. V gave up 0 bases and J gave up 3 bases, with 9 bases separating them. The CDR3 length is 15 residues. In nucleotides, the CDR3 is TGCGCCAGCAGCCAAGATCGAGACAGCTACAATGAGCAGTTCTTC. Amino acids: CASSQDRDSYNEQFF.

A few counts support this clone. The genes are TRBV5-6 and TRBJ1-1, with TRBD1 as a possible D gene (5 bases). Trimming left V 0 bases short and J 10 bases short, with 13 bases between. The CDR3 covers 13 residues. Germline V lookup: CDR1 SGHDT, CDR2 YYEEEE. The CDR3 loop is CASSLEMGRGAFF. The CDR3 DNA follows: TGTGCCAGCAGCTTGGAAATGGGGAGGGGAGCTTTCTTT.

The V call is TRBV6-1, the J call TRBJ1-1, with TRBD1 matching over 7 bases. The V gene end was trimmed by 6 bases and the J gene end by 0 bases; junction bases not matched to a gene: 4. There are 14 residues in the CDR3. CDR1 is MNHNS, CDR2 SASEGT, per germline. CDR3 bases: TGTGCCAGCAGGGGACAGTTCATGAACACTGAAGCTTTCTTT. Translating it yields CASRGQFMNTEAFF.

The V and J genes are TRBV27 and TRBJ1-5; D might be TRBD1 (6 bases). This CDR3 has 14 residues. V shed 4 bases and J shed 6 bases, with 13 bases lying between them. Germline CDR1 is MNHEY and CDR2 is SMNVEV (reference sequence). The DNA for the CDR3 is TGTGCCAGCAGTTCGCGCACAGGGACTCAGCCCCAGCATTTT. Amino acid sequence: CASSSRTGTQPQHF.